The 18 T cell receptor beta chains below were found in one sample sequenced in a study of cytomegalovirus exposure and HLA in healthy donors. TCRdb's copy holds only in-frame clones and misses some; the assay was immunoSEQ multiplex PCR. This sample carries around 49,000 clones, 94% of them seen once, and the ten largest clones take 7.8%. Source material: PBMCs. These receptor sequences come from a woman between 18 and 29 years old in good health and CMV-seropositive.

As concerns this clone: One end of the junction fails to match germline, which may point to a read error. The genes are TRBV28 and TRBJ2-2; D may be TRBD1 (6 bases). The CDR3 spans 18 residues. Germline assignment: CDR1 MDHEN and CDR2 SYDVKM. CDR3 protein: CASSTPGHTATNTGELFF. In DNA form, the CDR3 reads TGTGCCAGCAGTACCCCGGGACACACCGCGACGAACACCGGGGAGTTGTTTTTT.

With respect to this clone: Compared with germline, one end of the junction differs, possibly owing to a read error. V is TRBV11-3 and J is TRBJ1-1; possible D gene TRBD1, 5 bases. The CDR3 runs to 12 residues. The germline V gene encodes CDR1 SGHNT and CDR2 YENEEA. The CDR3 region has the DNA TGTGCCAGCAGCGTTACCGGGACTGCAGCTTTCTTT. Protein product: CASSVTGTAAFF.

The V gene is TRBV21-1, the J gene TRBJ1-5; TRBD1 is the table's D call, not checked against the DNA. TRBV21-1 constitutes a pseudogene. There are 18 residues in the CDR3. CDR3 DNA sequence: TGTGCCAGCAGCGTCCGCCGGGAGCAGGGGGGCCGCAATCAGCCCCAGCATTTT. Its translation: CASSVRREQGGRNQPQHF.

The chain employs TRBV4-3 and TRBJ2-3, with 8 nucleotides matching TRBD2. Germline CDR1 LGHNA, CDR2 YSLEER. The CDR3 is 13 residues long. J was trimmed by 11 bases and V by 3 bases; bases with no gene match: 7. The CDR3 bases are TGCGCCAGCAGCCAGTTTAGCGGGACAATGCAGTATTTT. This translates into CASSQFSGTMQYF.

V usage is TRBV7-3 and J usage is TRBJ2-7; D not certain. Germline V gene data show CDR1 as SGHTA and CDR2 as FQGTGA. Trimming shortened V by 5 bases and J by 1 base, and 3 bases separated the two germline ends. The CDR3 sequence is 11 residues long. CDR3 residues: CASSLSYEQYF. The CDR3 DNA reads as TGTGCCAGCAGCCTTTCCTACGAGCAGTACTTC.

The genes are TRBV5-4 and TRBJ2-2, with D perhaps matching TRBD2 (5 bases). V lost 4 bases and J lost 3, with 19 bases in between. The CDR3 has 17 amino acids. The germline CDR1 and CDR2 sequences are SGHNT and YYREEE (reference sequence). The CDR3 spells CASSPISWARDTGELFF. The DNA of the CDR3 is TGTGCCAGCAGCCCAATCTCCTGGGCGAGGGACACCGGGGAGCTGTTTTTT.

Only one count was recorded for this clone. The chain links TRBV7-8 to TRBJ2-1, with 12 positions matching TRBD2. Germline values: CDR1 SGHVS, CDR2 FQNEAQ. The J segment lost 9 bases and the V segment lost 1 base, leaving 13 bases of the junction unmatched. The CDR3 consists of 18 residues. The CDR3 DNA sequence: TGTGCCAGCAGCTTAGTCCCCCCTAGCGGGAGGGTTGGGGGTGAGCAGTTCTTC. Translation: CASSLVPPSGRVGGEQFF.

This clone was seen once. The chain combines TRBV6-1 with TRBJ1-2, with D unclear. Trimming pared 3 bases from V and 3 bases from J, leaving 5 bases between. CDR3 length: 12 residues. Germline V gene sequence: CDR1 MNHNS, CDR2 SASEGT. CDR3 coding DNA: TGTGCCAGCAGTGAGAGTCACTATGGCTACACCTTC. It is translated as CASSESHYGYTF.

The chain recombines TRBV27 with TRBJ2-7, with TRBD2 as a possible D gene (5 bases). The germline V and J ends were trimmed by 0 bases and 1 base, with 13 bases remaining between them. This CDR3 comprises 16 residues. CDR1 is MNHEY, CDR2 SMNVEV, per germline (reference sequence). CDR3 in amino acids: CASSLSQLELSYEQYF. DNA for the CDR3: TGTGCCAGCAGTTTATCCCAACTAGAACTTTCCTACGAGCAGTACTTC.

J is TRBJ2-2 and V is TRBV6-5, with D possibly matching TRBD2 (6 bases). There are 16 residues in the CDR3. CDR1 and CDR2 from the germline V gene are MNHEY and SVGAGI. Trimming left V 4 bases short and J 0 bases short, with 12 bases between. The CDR3, as DNA: TGTGCCAGCAGTTCCCTGGACTACCCGAACACCGGGGAGCTGTTTTTT. This encodes CASSSLDYPNTGELFF.

The chain couples TRBV6-5 to TRBJ2-3, with D unresolved. Trimming removed 4 bases from V and 7 bases from J, with 18 bases in between. The CDR3 is 15 amino acids. Germline lookup yields CDR1 MNHEY and CDR2 SVGAGI. The CDR3 region is CASSWVGANINTQYF. The CDR3 DNA sequence: TGTGCCAGCAGTTGGGTTGGAGCGAATATAAATACGCAGTATTTT.

The rearrangement links TRBV19 to TRBJ2-6; D gene ambiguous. With 2 bases removed from V and 4 bases from J, the gap between germline ends came to 9 bases. The CDR3 sequence is 15 residues long. Germline CDR1 and CDR2: LNHDA and SQIVND (reference sequence). The CDR3: CASSITVSGANVLTF. The CDR3 DNA reads as TGTGCCAGTAGTATAACAGTCTCGGGGGCCAACGTCCTGACTTTC.

The chain carries TRBV13 and TRBJ2-1, with D perhaps matching TRBD2 (5 bases). The CDR3 loop spans 13 amino acids. Germline-derived CDR1 and CDR2 are PRHDT and FYEKMQ (reference sequence). Trimming shortened V by 3 bases and J by 7 bases, and 10 bases separated the two germline ends. CDR3 loop: CASSLGRSNEQFF. The CDR3, as DNA: TGTGCCAGCAGCTTGGGGAGAAGTAATGAGCAGTTCTTC.

V is TRBV19 and J is TRBJ1-5; no reliable D call. The germline V gene encodes CDR1 LNHDA and CDR2 SQIVND (reference sequence). V lost 2 bases and J lost 3, with 11 bases in between. The CDR3 consists of 15 residues. The DNA for the CDR3 is TGTGCCAGTAGTATATACGAGGCAGACAATCAGCCCCAGCATTTT. Residues: CASSIYEADNQPQHF.

This chain connects TRBV6-6 to TRBJ2-3, with D unclear. The germline V and J ends were trimmed by 2 bases and 4 bases, with 10 bases remaining between them. The CDR3 length is 14 residues. Germline V gene data show CDR1 as MNHNY and CDR2 as SVGAGI (reference sequence). The CDR3 sequence is CASSYGGSPDTQYF. The CDR3 DNA reads as TGTGCCAGCAGTTACGGTGGCAGTCCAGATACGCAGTATTTT.

The V gene is TRBV5-1, the J gene TRBJ2-7; TRBD2 is a possible D gene (5 bases). This CDR3 contains 16 residues. Germline lookup yields CDR1 SGHRS and CDR2 YFSETQ. V dropped 0 bases and J dropped 2 bases, with 15 bases sitting between them. The CDR3 protein is CASSLGVPGSPYEQYF. CDR3 DNA sequence: TGCGCCAGCAGCTTGGGGGTGCCTGGGAGTCCCTACGAGCAGTACTTC.

The genes are TRBV11-1 and TRBJ2-1; possible D gene TRBD1, 6 bases. The CDR3 is 15 residues long. The V gene lost 5 bases and the J gene lost 5 bases, with 16 bases spanning the gap. CDR1 is SGHAT and CDR2 is FQDESV in the germline V gene (reference sequence). CDR3: CASSKRQAGDNEQFF. CDR3 DNA sequence: TGTGCCAGCAGCAAGCGACAGGCCGGAGACAATGAGCAGTTCTTC.

This clone occurred once. The chain uses TRBV12-2 and TRBJ2-1; the table names TRBD2, a call not compared with the DNA. TRBV12-2 is classified as a pseudogene. This CDR3 is built from 19 residues. CDR3 protein: CASRSGLAGGGGSYNEQFF. The CDR3 coding sequence is TGTGCAAGTCGCTCAGGACTAGCGGGAGGAGGGGGCTCCTACAATGAGCAGTTCTTC.